The rows below give T cell receptor beta chains drawn from one sample of a study of blood T cell repertoires in COVID-19. Sequenced by immunoSEQ multiplex PCR; TCRdb stores in-frame clones only, minus some. The sample yields fewer than 150,000 clones, more than 75% seen once. What was sequenced was peripheral blood. These receptors all stem from a woman aged 45 to 65 who had recovered from COVID-19. The CDR3 runs from the conserved cysteine through the conserved F or W. The D gene is left open where the match is weak. A clone size is listed for some rows: how often the clone was seen (once, few, many), or a class if it is expanded.

CDR3nt: TGTGCCAGCAGCCAAGATGGGCGCCAGAACCCATTCTACACAGATACGCAGTATTTT
CDR3aa: CASSQDGRQNPFYTDTQYF
v_gene: TRBV3-1/TRBV3-2
abundance: -
d_gene: -
j_gene: TRBJ2-3

CDR3nt: TGTGCCAGCAGCCACCCATGGGGCAGGGGGGTCAAACACCGTAGGTATCAGCCCCAGCATTTT
CDR3aa: CASSHPWGRGVKHRRYQPQHF
v_gene: TRBV4-2
abundance: -
d_gene: TRBD1
j_gene: TRBJ1-5

CDR3nt: TGTGCCAGCAGCGTCGGGACAGGGTACTATGGCTACACCTTC
CDR3aa: CASSVGTGYYGYTF
v_gene: TRBV9
abundance: -
d_gene: TRBD1
j_gene: TRBJ1-2

CDR3nt: TGTGCCAGCAGCCCCGGACACACTAACTATGGCTACACCTTC
CDR3aa: CASSPGHTNYGYTF
v_gene: TRBV11-2
abundance: -
d_gene: -
j_gene: TRBJ1-2

CDR3nt: TGTGCCAGCAGCTCGAATTCAGGGGGCGGTGGCTACACCTTC
CDR3aa: CASSSNSGGGGYTF
v_gene: TRBV7-2
abundance: -
d_gene: TRBD1
j_gene: TRBJ1-2

CDR3nt: TGTGCCAGCAGTTTAAACAGATACGAGCAGTACTTC
CDR3aa: CASSLNRYEQYF
v_gene: TRBV28
abundance: -
d_gene: -
j_gene: TRBJ2-7

CDR3nt: TGTGCCAGCAGTTTTTTCGACCTAGGCGCTGAAGCTTTCTTT
CDR3aa: CASSFFDLGAEAFF
v_gene: TRBV6-2/TRBV6-3
abundance: -
d_gene: -
j_gene: TRBJ1-1

CDR3nt: TGTGCCATCAGTGAACAGGGAGAGGAGCTGTTTTTT
CDR3aa: CAISEQGEELFF
v_gene: TRBV10-3
abundance: -
d_gene: -
j_gene: TRBJ2-2

CDR3nt: TGTGCCAGTAGCCCCCGGGTCAGCTCTCTTCTAGGCTACACCTTC
CDR3aa: CASSPRVSSLLGYTF
v_gene: TRBV19
abundance: many
d_gene: -
j_gene: TRBJ1-2

CDR3nt: TGTGCCAGTAGTTCACGACAGAATACGCAGTATTTT
CDR3aa: CASSSRQNTQYF
v_gene: TRBV19
abundance: -
d_gene: -
j_gene: TRBJ2-3

CDR3nt: TGTGCCAGCAGTCTTCAGAGGACATATAACACTGAAGCTTTCTTT
CDR3aa: CASSLQRTYNTEAFF
v_gene: TRBV6-5
abundance: hyperexpanded
d_gene: -
j_gene: TRBJ1-1

CDR3nt: TGTGCCAGCAAACTAGCGGCCACTAGCACAGATACGCAGTATTTT
CDR3aa: CASKLAATSTDTQYF
v_gene: TRBV5-4
abundance: -
d_gene: TRBD2
j_gene: TRBJ2-3

CDR3nt: TGTGCCATCAATAGCGGACCTACAGATACGCAGTATTTT
CDR3aa: CAINSGPTDTQYF
v_gene: TRBV10-3
abundance: -
d_gene: -
j_gene: TRBJ2-3

CDR3nt: TGTGCCAGCATTAAGGGACAGACACAGAACACTGAAGCTTTCTTT
CDR3aa: CASIKGQTQNTEAFF
v_gene: TRBV6-6
abundance: -
d_gene: TRBD1
j_gene: TRBJ1-1

CDR3nt: TGTGCCAGCAGTTACACAGGGAGTACCGATGGCTACACCTTC
CDR3aa: CASSYTGSTDGYTF
v_gene: TRBV6-5
abundance: -
d_gene: -
j_gene: TRBJ1-2

CDR3nt: TGTGCCAGCGATACCAGAAAGCGGGGCAGCACAGATACGCAGTATTTT
CDR3aa: CASDTRKRGSTDTQYF
v_gene: TRBV6-6
abundance: few
d_gene: TRBD2
j_gene: TRBJ2-3

CDR3nt: TGTGCCAGCAGCTTGGGACAGGGCCAGGGGGAAGCTTTCTTT
CDR3aa: CASSLGQGQGEAFF
v_gene: TRBV7-8
abundance: once
d_gene: TRBD1
j_gene: TRBJ1-1

CDR3nt: TGTGCCAGCAGCTCGGGACTAGCGGACACAGATACGCAGTATTTT
CDR3aa: CASSSGLADTDTQYF
v_gene: TRBV7-3
abundance: -
d_gene: TRBD2
j_gene: TRBJ2-3

CDR3nt: TGTGCCAGCAGCCGCCTAGCGGCGCTCACAGATACGCAGTATTTT
CDR3aa: CASSRLAALTDTQYF
v_gene: TRBV7-3
abundance: -
d_gene: TRBD2
j_gene: TRBJ2-3

CDR3nt: TGCGCCAGCAGCTTGGTGCCGGTAGCCAAAAACATTCAGTACTTC
CDR3aa: CASSLVPVAKNIQYF
v_gene: TRBV5-1
abundance: -
d_gene: -
j_gene: TRBJ2-4

CDR3nt: TGTGCCAGCAGCTACCGACAGGAGAACACTGAAGCTTTCTTT
CDR3aa: CASSYRQENTEAFF
v_gene: TRBV11-2
abundance: -
d_gene: -
j_gene: TRBJ1-1

CDR3nt: TGCAGTGCTAGATCAGCCTACGAGCAGTACTTC
CDR3aa: CSARSAYEQYF
v_gene: TRBV20-1
abundance: few
d_gene: -
j_gene: TRBJ2-7

CDR3nt: TGTGCCAGCTCACTGGGACGCGGGAATGGCTACACCTTC
CDR3aa: CASSLGRGNGYTF
v_gene: TRBV18
abundance: -
d_gene: -
j_gene: TRBJ1-2

CDR3nt: TGTGCCAGCAGCTTAAGTCCGGTCCTGTCCTACGAGCAGTACTTC
CDR3aa: CASSLSPVLSYEQYF
v_gene: TRBV7-3
abundance: -
d_gene: -
j_gene: TRBJ2-7

CDR3nt: TGTGCCAGCAGCTTCCAGGGGTCCTACGAGCAGTACTTC
CDR3aa: CASSFQGSYEQYF
v_gene: TRBV7-9
abundance: once
d_gene: -
j_gene: TRBJ2-7

CDR3nt: TGTGCCAGTAGTATAGGGTTACAGGGAGATACGCAGTATTTT
CDR3aa: CASSIGLQGDTQYF
v_gene: TRBV19
abundance: -
d_gene: -
j_gene: TRBJ2-3

CDR3nt: TGCGCCAGCAGCTCGCGGGGAGCCACAGATACGCAGTATTTT
CDR3aa: CASSSRGATDTQYF
v_gene: TRBV5-1
abundance: once
d_gene: -
j_gene: TRBJ2-3

CDR3nt: TGCAGTGCCCTGGACAGGGTGAAACAGTTCTTC
CDR3aa: CSALDRVKQFF
v_gene: TRBV20-1
abundance: many
d_gene: TRBD1
j_gene: TRBJ2-1

CDR3nt: TGTGCCAGCAGTTACTTGCAGGCAGGGGGCTACACCTTC
CDR3aa: CASSYLQAGGYTF
v_gene: TRBV6-5
abundance: few
d_gene: -
j_gene: TRBJ1-2

CDR3nt: TGTGCCAGCAGATTCGACAGGGAACATCTATACGAGCAGTACTTC
CDR3aa: CASRFDREHLYEQYF
v_gene: TRBV2
abundance: -
d_gene: TRBD1
j_gene: TRBJ2-7

CDR3nt: TGTGCCAGCAGCCCTCGGGGAGGGCGAAATTCACCCCTCCACTTT
CDR3aa: CASSPRGGRNSPLHF
v_gene: TRBV5-4
abundance: -
d_gene: -
j_gene: TRBJ1-6

CDR3nt: TGTGCCAGCAGCTTACGGGGTTCTGGAAACACCATATATTTT
CDR3aa: CASSLRGSGNTIYF
v_gene: TRBV7-8
abundance: few
d_gene: -
j_gene: TRBJ1-3

CDR3nt: TGTGCCTGGAGTCCCTCCCTCGGGACCCAGTACTTC
CDR3aa: CAWSPSLGTQYF
v_gene: TRBV30
abundance: once
d_gene: -
j_gene: TRBJ2-5

CDR3nt: TGTGCCAGCAGCGCCATAGCGGGAGGCGGCGAGACCCAGTACTTC
CDR3aa: CASSAIAGGGETQYF
v_gene: TRBV9
abundance: -
d_gene: TRBD2
j_gene: TRBJ2-5

CDR3nt: TGTGCCAGCAGTGAAGTGGAGGTGGATGAGCAGTTCTTC
CDR3aa: CASSEVEVDEQFF
v_gene: TRBV6-1
abundance: -
d_gene: -
j_gene: TRBJ2-1

CDR3nt: TGCGCCAGCAGCTTAATTCCAGGGATCGATGAAAAACTGTTTTTT
CDR3aa: CASSLIPGIDEKLFF
v_gene: TRBV5-1
abundance: -
d_gene: -
j_gene: TRBJ1-4

CDR3nt: TGTGCCAGTAGTATAGAGGACAGGGCTAACTATGGCTACACCTTC
CDR3aa: CASSIEDRANYGYTF
v_gene: TRBV19
abundance: -
d_gene: TRBD1
j_gene: TRBJ1-2

CDR3nt: TGTGCCAGCAGCTCGGGACAGGGCCCCGGCCGCGAGCAGTACTTC
CDR3aa: CASSSGQGPGREQYF
v_gene: TRBV7-8
abundance: -
d_gene: TRBD1
j_gene: TRBJ2-7

CDR3nt: TGTGCCAGCAGCCCCACAGGGATGGAGGAGAAACTGTTTTTT
CDR3aa: CASSPTGMEEKLFF
v_gene: TRBV3-1/TRBV3-2
abundance: -
d_gene: -
j_gene: TRBJ1-4

CDR3nt: TGTGCCAGCAGCGTAGGGACTAGCGGGGGGAATGAGCAGTTCTTC
CDR3aa: CASSVGTSGGNEQFF
v_gene: TRBV9
abundance: -
d_gene: TRBD2
j_gene: TRBJ2-1

CDR3nt: TGTGCCAGCAGCCCCATGGGACAGGGGTTTGAAGCTTTCTTT
CDR3aa: CASSPMGQGFEAFF
v_gene: TRBV7-6
abundance: -
d_gene: TRBD1
j_gene: TRBJ1-1

CDR3nt: TGTGCCAGCAGCTATATAGCGGGAGGGCATTACGAGCAGTACTTC
CDR3aa: CASSYIAGGHYEQYF
v_gene: TRBV3-1/TRBV3-2
abundance: -
d_gene: TRBD2
j_gene: TRBJ2-7

CDR3nt: TGTGCCAGCAGCTTTACGCTGGGACTAGCGGGAGCCAAGCAGTACTTC
CDR3aa: CASSFTLGLAGAKQYF
v_gene: TRBV5-6
abundance: -
d_gene: TRBD2
j_gene: TRBJ2-7

CDR3nt: TGTGCCTGGAGTGTAACGGGGAATTCACCCCTCCACTTT
CDR3aa: CAWSVTGNSPLHF
v_gene: TRBV30
abundance: once
d_gene: -
j_gene: TRBJ1-6

CDR3nt: TGTGCCACCAGTGCCTTCGTACAGGCTTACGAGCAGTACTTC
CDR3aa: CATSAFVQAYEQYF
v_gene: TRBV24-1
abundance: -
d_gene: -
j_gene: TRBJ2-7

CDR3nt: TGTGCCAGCAGCCAAGAAGGGGCAGGGGGACAGCCCCAGCATTTT
CDR3aa: CASSQEGAGGQPQHF
v_gene: TRBV4-2
abundance: once
d_gene: TRBD1
j_gene: TRBJ1-5

CDR3nt: TGTGCCAGCAGCCTGAACGGTTGGAGCGGGGGGCCCGGGGAGACCCAGTACTTC
CDR3aa: CASSLNGWSGGPGETQYF
v_gene: TRBV3-1/TRBV3-2
abundance: once
d_gene: TRBD2
j_gene: TRBJ2-5

CDR3nt: TGCAGCGTTTGGGCACAGGAGCAGTACTTC
CDR3aa: CSVWAQEQYF
v_gene: TRBV29-1
abundance: -
d_gene: -
j_gene: TRBJ2-7

CDR3nt: TGTGCCAGCAGCGTAGGACCGGGACAGGGGGCGCGGGATACGCAGTATTTT
CDR3aa: CASSVGPGQGARDTQYF
v_gene: TRBV9
abundance: -
d_gene: TRBD1
j_gene: TRBJ2-3

CDR3nt: TGTGCCAGCAGCTCGGGGTACAGGGGCTACGAGCAGTACTTC
CDR3aa: CASSSGYRGYEQYF
v_gene: TRBV7-9
abundance: few
d_gene: TRBD1
j_gene: TRBJ2-7

CDR3nt: TGTGCCAGCAGTTACTCTCGGGGCTCTGGAAACACCATATATTTT
CDR3aa: CASSYSRGSGNTIYF
v_gene: TRBV6-5
abundance: -
d_gene: -
j_gene: TRBJ1-3

CDR3nt: TGCGCCAGCAGCCAAGCGACAGGAACCTATGGCTACACCTTC
CDR3aa: CASSQATGTYGYTF
v_gene: TRBV4-1
abundance: -
d_gene: -
j_gene: TRBJ1-2

CDR3nt: TGTGCCAGCAGCTTGGGGCTACAGGGGCGGGGTGAAGCTTTCTTT
CDR3aa: CASSLGLQGRGEAFF
v_gene: TRBV5-4
abundance: -
d_gene: TRBD1
j_gene: TRBJ1-1

CDR3nt: TGTGCCAGCAGCTTTAGGATAGCGGGGACGATATCCTACGAGCAGTACTTC
CDR3aa: CASSFRIAGTISYEQYF
v_gene: TRBV5-5
abundance: -
d_gene: TRBD2
j_gene: TRBJ2-7

CDR3nt: TGTGCCAGCAGCGGCACTAGCGGGGATAAAGAGACCCAGTACTTC
CDR3aa: CASSGTSGDKETQYF
v_gene: TRBV7-9
abundance: once
d_gene: TRBD2
j_gene: TRBJ2-5

CDR3nt: TGTGCCAGCAGTTACACCACAGGGGGGGCGAACACTGAAGCTTTCTTT
CDR3aa: CASSYTTGGANTEAFF
v_gene: TRBV6-5
abundance: -
d_gene: TRBD1
j_gene: TRBJ1-1

CDR3nt: TGTGCCAGCAGCAATACAGGGAGCCACGAGCAGTACTTC
CDR3aa: CASSNTGSHEQYF
v_gene: TRBV9
abundance: -
d_gene: -
j_gene: TRBJ2-7

CDR3nt: TGTGCCAGCAGTGAAGCGGGGACAGGAGGCTACACCTTC
CDR3aa: CASSEAGTGGYTF
v_gene: TRBV2
abundance: -
d_gene: TRBD1
j_gene: TRBJ1-2

CDR3nt: TGTGCCACCAGTGACTCTGGACAGCCGAAGAATTACAATGAGCAGTTCTTC
CDR3aa: CATSDSGQPKNYNEQFF
v_gene: TRBV24-1
abundance: -
d_gene: -
j_gene: TRBJ2-1